The present T cell receptor (beta chain) was sequenced within a study of blood T cell repertoires in COVID-19. Study-level background: Sample material is recorded as cDNA or gDNA derived from T cells, B-cell-depleted T cells, or PBMCs.

The germline CDR1 and CDR2 sequences are MNHEY and SVGAGI. The V gene lost 0 bases and the J gene lost 4 bases, with 13 bases spanning the gap. CDR3 length equals 15 residues. Measured with immunoSEQ multiplex PCR; TCRdb has only the in-frame clones, and not every one. The repertoire includes fewer than 350,000 clones, roughly 85% of them detected once, and under 3% sits in the top ten. The sequence came from a woman in her 50s who had recovered from COVID-19. The rearrangement uses TRBV6-5 and TRBJ2-7, with D possibly TRBD1 on 6 matching bases. The sequenced sample was PBMCs or T cells enriched from blood (not recorded which). The CDR3 nucleotides are TGTGCCAGCAGTTACTCTGGACAGAGGAAGTACGAGCAGTACTTC. This codes for CASSYSGQRKYEQYF.